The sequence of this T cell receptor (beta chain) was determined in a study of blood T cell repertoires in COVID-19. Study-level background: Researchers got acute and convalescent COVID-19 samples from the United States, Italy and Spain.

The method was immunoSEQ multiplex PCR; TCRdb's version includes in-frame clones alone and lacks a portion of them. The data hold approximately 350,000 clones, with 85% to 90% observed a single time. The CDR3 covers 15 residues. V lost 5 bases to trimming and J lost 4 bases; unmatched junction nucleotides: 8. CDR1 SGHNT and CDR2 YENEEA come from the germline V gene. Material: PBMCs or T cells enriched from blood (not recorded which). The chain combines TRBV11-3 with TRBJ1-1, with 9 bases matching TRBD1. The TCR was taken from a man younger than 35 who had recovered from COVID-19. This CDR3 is CASSPGQGTGTEAFF. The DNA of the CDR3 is TGTGCCAGCAGCCCGGGACAGGGAACGGGCACTGAAGCTTTCTTT. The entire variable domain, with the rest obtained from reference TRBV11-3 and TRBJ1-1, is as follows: EAGVVQSPRYKIIEKKQPVAFWCNPISGHNTLYWYLQNLGQGPELLIRYENEEAVDDSQLPKDRFSAERLKGVDSTLKIQPAELGDSAVYLCASSPGQGTGTEAFFGQGTRLTVV.